This T cell receptor (beta chain) was profiled in a study of shared T cell receptors in the human thymus. This clone showed up just a few times. This CDR3 spans 12 amino acids. The junction had 4 bases not matched to a gene; V was cut back by 9 bases and J by 5 bases. Germline V gene lookup returns CDR1 MDHEN and CDR2 SYDVKM. The protocol was immunoSEQ multiplex PCR, while the TCRdb copy is restricted to in-frame clones and leaves out a portion. Of roughly 560,000 clones listed, approximately 80% are singletons. This sample also belongs to another study, concerning human thymus T cells. That paper notes: Resections that were taken during corrective heart surgery supplied the thymus tissue. There appeared to be biased usage of V and J genes in thymic and blood repertoires. Related research examined unrelated individuals and reported that their thymic repertoires overlapped highly.

The TCR sequence derives from a boy under two years old with a congenital heart defect. The rearrangement links TRBV28 to TRBJ2-3, with 8 bases identical to TRBD1. Sample: thymocytes. CDR3 loop: CARSRGLDTQYF. CDR3 nucleotide sequence: TGTGCCAGGTCCAGGGGGCTAGATACGCAGTATTTT.